The T cell receptor beta chain described here comes from a study of T cell changes during pregnancy in multiple sclerosis. Assay used: immunoSEQ multiplex PCR; TCRdb lists only in-frame clones, some missing. The profile shows roughly 25,000 clones, 89% of them singletons. CDR1 and CDR2 from the germline V gene are MNHEY and SMNVEV (reference sequence). The CDR3 totals 16 residues. Trimming pared 5 bases from V and 0 bases from J, leaving 17 bases between. The specimen was CD8+ T cells from peripheral blood mononuclear cells, collected in the second trimester of pregnancy. This TCR derives from a female donor with multiple sclerosis, enrolled in a pregnancy study. This rearrangement joins TRBV27 to TRBJ2-7, with D perhaps TRBD2 (7 bases). The CDR3, as DNA: TGTGCCAGCAGTCCCTCGGGGGGACACAGCTCCTACGAGCAGTACTTC. It specifies CASSPSGGHSSYEQYF.